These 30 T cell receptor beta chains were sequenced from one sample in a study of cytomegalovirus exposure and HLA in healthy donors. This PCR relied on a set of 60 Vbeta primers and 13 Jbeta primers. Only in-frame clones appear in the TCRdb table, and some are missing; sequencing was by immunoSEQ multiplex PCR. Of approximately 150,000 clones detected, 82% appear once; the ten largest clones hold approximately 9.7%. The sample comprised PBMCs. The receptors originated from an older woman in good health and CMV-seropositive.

The CDR3 nucleotides read TGTGCCAGCAGTGATAGCGGGAGTTCCATCAAGACCCAGTACTTC. Translating gives CASSDSGSSIKTQYF. The J gene is TRBJ2-5, the V gene TRBV2; TRBD2 aligns across 9 bases. CDR3 length: 15 residues. V lost 3 bases, J lost 6 bases, and 8 bases stayed unmatched. The germline V gene has CDR1 SNHLY and CDR2 FYNNEI.

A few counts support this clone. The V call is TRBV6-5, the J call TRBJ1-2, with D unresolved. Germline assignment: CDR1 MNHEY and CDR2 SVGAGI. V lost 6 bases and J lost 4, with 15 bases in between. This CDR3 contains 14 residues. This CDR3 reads CASSYGGQSYGYTF. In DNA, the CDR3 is TGTGCCAGCAGCTACGGCGGCCAGAGCTATGGCTACACCTTC.

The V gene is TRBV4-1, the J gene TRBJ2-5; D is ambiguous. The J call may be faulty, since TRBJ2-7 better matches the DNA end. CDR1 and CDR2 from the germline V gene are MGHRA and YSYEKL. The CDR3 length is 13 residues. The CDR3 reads CASSQSWNYEQYF. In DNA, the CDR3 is TGCGCCAGCAGCCAATCGTGGAACTACGAGCAGTACTTC.

CDR3 sequence: CASSEQRAAGGGELFF. CDR3 bases: TGTGCCAGCAGTGAACAGCGAGCAGCAGGGGGCGGGGAGCTGTTTTTT. V is TRBV2 and J is TRBJ2-2; 7 bases agree with TRBD1. This CDR3 contains 16 residues. V dropped 2 bases and J dropped 7; count of bases not matched to a gene: 10. Germline V gene sequence: CDR1 SNHLY, CDR2 FYNNEI.

The CDR3 sequence: CATSRDMARGNTF. The DNA of the CDR3 is TGTGCCACCAGCAGAGATATGGCTCGGGGGAACACCTTC. The genes are TRBV15 and TRBJ1-2, with D perhaps matching TRBD1 (5 bases). V was pared by 0 bases and J by 12 bases, with 14 bases between. This CDR3 spans 13 amino acids. Germline V lookup: CDR1 LNHNV, CDR2 YYDKDF (reference sequence). Complete variable domain (other parts from reference TRBV15 and TRBJ1-2): DAMVIQNPRYQVTQFGKPVTLSCSQTLNHNVMYWYQQKSSQAPKLLFHYYDKDFNNEADTPDNFQSRRPNTSFCFLDIRSPGLGDTAMYLCATSRDMARGNTFGSGTRLTVV.

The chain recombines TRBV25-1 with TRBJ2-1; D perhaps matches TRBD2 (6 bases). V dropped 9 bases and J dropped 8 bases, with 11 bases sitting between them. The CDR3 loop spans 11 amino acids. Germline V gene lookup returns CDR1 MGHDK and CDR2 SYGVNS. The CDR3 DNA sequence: TGTGCCAGTAGCGCGGGATATGAGCAGTTCTTC. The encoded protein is CASSAGYEQFF.

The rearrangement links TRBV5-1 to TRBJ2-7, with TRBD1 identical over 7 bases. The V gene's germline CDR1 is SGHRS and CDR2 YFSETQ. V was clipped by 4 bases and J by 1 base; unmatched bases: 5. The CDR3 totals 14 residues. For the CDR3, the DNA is TGCGCCAGCAGCCGCCGGGACAGTTCCTACGAGCAGTACTTC. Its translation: CASSRRDSSYEQYF.

The CDR3 loop reads CASSLEGMGEQYF. The DNA for the CDR3 is TGCGCCAGCAGCTTGGAGGGGATGGGCGAGCAGTACTTC. The chain combines TRBV5-1 with TRBJ2-7, with D maybe TRBD1 (5 bases). The CDR3 has 13 residues. Trimming removed 0 bases at V and 6 bases at J, with 10 bases between. Germline CDR1 is SGHRS and CDR2 is YFSETQ.

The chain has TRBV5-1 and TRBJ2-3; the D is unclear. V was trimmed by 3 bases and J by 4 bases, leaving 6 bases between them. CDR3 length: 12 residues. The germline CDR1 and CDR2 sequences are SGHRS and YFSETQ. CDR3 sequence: CASSSRPDTQYF. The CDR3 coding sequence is TGCGCCAGCAGCTCCCGTCCAGATACGCAGTATTTT.

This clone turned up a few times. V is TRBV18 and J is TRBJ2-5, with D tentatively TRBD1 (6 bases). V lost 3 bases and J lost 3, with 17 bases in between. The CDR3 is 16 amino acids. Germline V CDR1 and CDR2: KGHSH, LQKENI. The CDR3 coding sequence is TGTGCCAGCTCACCCTTGTCCGGGACACCAAAAGAGACCCAGTACTTC. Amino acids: CASSPLSGTPKETQYF.

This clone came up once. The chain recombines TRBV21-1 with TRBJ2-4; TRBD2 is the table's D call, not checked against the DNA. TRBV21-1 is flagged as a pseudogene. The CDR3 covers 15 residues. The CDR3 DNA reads TGTGCCAGCAGCAAAGCCCAGCGGGACGAGAACATTCAGTACTTC. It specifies CASSKAQRDENIQYF.

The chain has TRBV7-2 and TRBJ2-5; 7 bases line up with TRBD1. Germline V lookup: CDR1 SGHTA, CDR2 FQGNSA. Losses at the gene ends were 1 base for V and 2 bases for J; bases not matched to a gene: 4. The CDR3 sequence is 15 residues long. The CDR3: CASSLGGTVQETQYF. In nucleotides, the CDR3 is TGTGCCAGCAGCTTAGGGGGGACAGTGCAAGAGACCCAGTACTTC.

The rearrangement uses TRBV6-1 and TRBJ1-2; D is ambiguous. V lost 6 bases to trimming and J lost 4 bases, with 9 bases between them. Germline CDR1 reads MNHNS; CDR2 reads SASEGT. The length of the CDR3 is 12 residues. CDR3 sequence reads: CASRGLPYGYTF. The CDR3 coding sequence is TGTGCCAGCAGAGGACTACCCTATGGCTACACCTTC.

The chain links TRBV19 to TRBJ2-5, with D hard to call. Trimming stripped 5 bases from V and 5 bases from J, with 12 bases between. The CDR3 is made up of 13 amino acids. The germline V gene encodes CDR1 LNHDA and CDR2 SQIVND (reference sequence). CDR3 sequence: CASSGSGLETQYF. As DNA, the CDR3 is TGTGCCAGTAGTGGTTCCGGGTTGGAGACCCAGTACTTC.

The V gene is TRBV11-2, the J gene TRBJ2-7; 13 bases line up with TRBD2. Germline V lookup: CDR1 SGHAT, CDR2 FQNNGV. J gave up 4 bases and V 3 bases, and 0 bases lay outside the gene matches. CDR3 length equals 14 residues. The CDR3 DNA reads TGTGCCAGCAGCTTGGGACTAGCGGGATACGAGCAGTACTTC. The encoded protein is CASSLGLAGYEQYF.

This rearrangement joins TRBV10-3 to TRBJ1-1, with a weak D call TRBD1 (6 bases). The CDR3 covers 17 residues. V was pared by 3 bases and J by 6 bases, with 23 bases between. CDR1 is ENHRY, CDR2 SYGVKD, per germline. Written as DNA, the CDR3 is TGTGCCATCAGTGACCCCTTCATTACAGGGCAGGTTCCTGAAGCTTTCTTT. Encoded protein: CAISDPFITGQVPEAFF.

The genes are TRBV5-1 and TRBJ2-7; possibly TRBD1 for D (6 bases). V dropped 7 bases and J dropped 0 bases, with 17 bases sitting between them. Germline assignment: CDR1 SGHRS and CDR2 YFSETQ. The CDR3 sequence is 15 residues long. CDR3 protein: CASSRTHRDSYEQYF. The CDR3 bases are TGCGCCAGCTCCAGGACTCACAGGGACTCCTACGAGCAGTACTTC.

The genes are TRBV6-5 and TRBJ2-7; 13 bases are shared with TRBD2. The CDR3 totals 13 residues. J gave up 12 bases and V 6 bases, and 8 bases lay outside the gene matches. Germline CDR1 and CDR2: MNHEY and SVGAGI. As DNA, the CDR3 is TGTGCCAGCAGCCAAACTAGCGGGGGGGCCCCGTACTTC. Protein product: CASSQTSGGAPYF.

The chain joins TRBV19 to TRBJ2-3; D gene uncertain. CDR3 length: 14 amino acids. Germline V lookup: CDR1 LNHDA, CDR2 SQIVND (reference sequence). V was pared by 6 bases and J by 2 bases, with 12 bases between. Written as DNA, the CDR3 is TGTGCCAGTAGCCGCACAGAAATCACAGATACGCAGTATTTT. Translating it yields CASSRTEITDTQYF. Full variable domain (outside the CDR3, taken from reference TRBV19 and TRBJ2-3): DGGITQSPKYLFRKEGQNVTLSCEQNLNHDAMYWYRQDPGQGLRLIYYSQIVNDFQKGDIAEGYSVSREKKESFPLTVTSAQKNPTAFYLCASSRTEITDTQYFGPGTRLTVL.

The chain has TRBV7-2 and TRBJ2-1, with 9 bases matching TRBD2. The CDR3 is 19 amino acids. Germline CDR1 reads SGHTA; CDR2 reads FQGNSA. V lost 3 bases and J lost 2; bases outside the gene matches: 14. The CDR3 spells CASSFISSAASGAYNEQFF. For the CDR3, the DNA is TGTGCCAGCAGCTTTATTAGTTCCGCTGCTAGCGGGGCCTACAATGAGCAGTTCTTC.

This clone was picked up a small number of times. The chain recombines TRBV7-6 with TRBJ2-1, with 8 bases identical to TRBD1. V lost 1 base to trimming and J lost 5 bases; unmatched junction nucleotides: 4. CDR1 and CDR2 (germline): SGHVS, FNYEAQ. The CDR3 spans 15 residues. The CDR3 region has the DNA TGTGCCAGCAGCTTAGGGACAGGGCAGGACAATGAGCAGTTCTTC. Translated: CASSLGTGQDNEQFF.

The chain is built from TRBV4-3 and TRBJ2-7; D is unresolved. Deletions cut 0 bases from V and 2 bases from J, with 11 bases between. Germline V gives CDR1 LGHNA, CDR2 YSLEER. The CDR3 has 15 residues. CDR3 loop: CASSQEYPGPYEQYF. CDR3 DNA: TGCGCCAGCAGCCAAGAGTATCCAGGCCCCTACGAGCAGTACTTC.

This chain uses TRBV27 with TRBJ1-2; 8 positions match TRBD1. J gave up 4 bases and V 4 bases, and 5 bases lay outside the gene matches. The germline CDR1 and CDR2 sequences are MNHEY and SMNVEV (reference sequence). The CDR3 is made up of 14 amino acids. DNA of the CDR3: TGTGCCAGCAGTTCTGACAGGGGCATCTATGGCTACACCTTC. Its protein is CASSSDRGIYGYTF.

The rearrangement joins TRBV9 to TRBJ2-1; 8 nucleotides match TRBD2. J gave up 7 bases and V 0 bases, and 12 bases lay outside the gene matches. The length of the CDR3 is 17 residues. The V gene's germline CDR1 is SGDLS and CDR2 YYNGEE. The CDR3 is CASSVAAGGSLGNEQFF. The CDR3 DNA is TGTGCCAGCAGCGTAGCGGCGGGAGGCTCCTTGGGTAATGAGCAGTTCTTC.

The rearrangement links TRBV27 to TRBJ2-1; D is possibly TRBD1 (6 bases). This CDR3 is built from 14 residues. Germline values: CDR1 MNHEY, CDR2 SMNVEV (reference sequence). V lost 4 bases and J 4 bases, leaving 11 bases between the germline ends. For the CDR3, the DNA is TGTGCCAGCAGTTCCTGGGACAATTACAATGAGCAGTTCTTC. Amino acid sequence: CASSSWDNYNEQFF.

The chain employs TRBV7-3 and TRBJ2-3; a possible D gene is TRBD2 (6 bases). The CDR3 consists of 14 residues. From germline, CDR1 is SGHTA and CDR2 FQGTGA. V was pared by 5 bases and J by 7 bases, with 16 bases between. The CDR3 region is CASSQAGGGNTQYF. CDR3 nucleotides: TGTGCCAGCAGCCAAGCAGGAGGAGGGAATACGCAGTATTTT.

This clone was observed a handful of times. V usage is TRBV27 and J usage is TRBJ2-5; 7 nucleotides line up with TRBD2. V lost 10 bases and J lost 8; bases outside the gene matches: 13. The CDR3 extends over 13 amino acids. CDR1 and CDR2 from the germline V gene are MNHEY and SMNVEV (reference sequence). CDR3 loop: CATSPAGALTQYF. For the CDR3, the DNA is TGTGCCACCTCGCCCGCGGGAGCGCTTACCCAGTACTTC.

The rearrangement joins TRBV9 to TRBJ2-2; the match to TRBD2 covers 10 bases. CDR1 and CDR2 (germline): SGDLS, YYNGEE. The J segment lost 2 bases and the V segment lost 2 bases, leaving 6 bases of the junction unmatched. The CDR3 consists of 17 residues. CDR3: CASSVTSGIGNTGELFF. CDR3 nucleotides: TGTGCCAGCAGCGTCACTAGCGGGATAGGCAACACCGGGGAGCTGTTTTTT.

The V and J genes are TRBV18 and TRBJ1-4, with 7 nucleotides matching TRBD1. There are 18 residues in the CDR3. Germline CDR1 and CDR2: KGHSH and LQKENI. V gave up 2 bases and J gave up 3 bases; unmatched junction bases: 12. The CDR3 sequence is CASSPTRAGGASNEKLFF. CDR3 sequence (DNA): TGTGCCAGCTCACCAACCAGGGCAGGGGGTGCTTCTAATGAAAAACTGTTTTTT.

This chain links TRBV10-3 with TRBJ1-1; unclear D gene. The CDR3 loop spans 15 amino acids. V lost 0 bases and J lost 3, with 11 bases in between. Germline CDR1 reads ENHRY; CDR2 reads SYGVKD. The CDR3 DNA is TGTGCCATCAGTGAGTCTCGGGATCCCGACACTGAAGCTTTCTTT. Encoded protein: CAISESRDPDTEAFF.